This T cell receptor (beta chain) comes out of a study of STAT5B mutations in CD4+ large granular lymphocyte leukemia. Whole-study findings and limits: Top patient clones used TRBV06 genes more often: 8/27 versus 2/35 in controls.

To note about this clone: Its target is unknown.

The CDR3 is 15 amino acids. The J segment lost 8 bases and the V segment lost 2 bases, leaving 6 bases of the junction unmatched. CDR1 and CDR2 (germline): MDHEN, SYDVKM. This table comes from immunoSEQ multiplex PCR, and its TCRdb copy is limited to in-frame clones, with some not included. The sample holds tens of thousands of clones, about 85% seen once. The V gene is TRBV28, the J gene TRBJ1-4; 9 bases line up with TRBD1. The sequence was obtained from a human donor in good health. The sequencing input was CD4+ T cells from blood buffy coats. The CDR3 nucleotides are TGTGCCAGCAGTTTAGGACAGGGGACGGGAGAAAAACTGTTTTTT. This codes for CASSLGQGTGEKLFF.